The rows below give T cell receptor beta chains drawn from one sample of a study of blood T cell repertoires in COVID-19. This table comes from immunoSEQ multiplex PCR, and its TCRdb copy is limited to in-frame clones, with some not included. This table has approximately 180,000 clones, roughly 76% appearing once. Sequenced: peripheral blood. The source is an elderly woman with COVID-19, enrolled during active disease. Both conserved end residues are part of each CDR3. A D gene is named only where the DNA matches it firmly. Part of the rows lack a size; the others show once, few, many or a class for expanded clones.

J gene,D gene,clone size,V gene,CDR3 protein,CDR3 DNA
TRBJ2-7,.,once,TRBV6-2/TRBV6-3,CASSPRPAGSSYEQYF,TGTGCCAGCAGCCCCCGACCCGCGGGAAGCTCGTACGAGCAGTACTTC
TRBJ2-7,.,.,TRBV19,CASSGFVREAQYF,TGTGCCAGTTCCGGGTTCGTTAGAGAGGCCCAGTACTTC
TRBJ2-5,.,.,TRBV15,CATSRDLAIRETQYF,TGTGCCACCAGCAGAGATCTGGCCATCCGCGAGACCCAGTACTTC
TRBJ1-2,.,.,TRBV3-1/TRBV3-2,CASSQHRDGYTF,TGTGCCAGCAGCCAACACAGAGATGGCTACACCTTC
TRBJ1-5,.,.,TRBV2,CASSEYSNQPQHF,TGTGCCAGCAGCGAATATAGCAATCAGCCCCAGCATTTT
TRBJ2-7,TRBD2,.,TRBV28,CASSFSGSIDEQYF,TGTGCCAGCAGTTTTAGCGGGAGTATCGACGAGCAGTACTTC
TRBJ2-7,TRBD2,.,TRBV10-3,CAIRDISGRDYEQYF,TGTGCCATCAGGGATATTAGCGGGAGGGATTACGAGCAGTACTTC
TRBJ1-1,.,.,TRBV27,CASSRSHRFEAFF,TGTGCCAGCAGTCGGTCGCACCGGTTTGAAGCTTTCTTT
TRBJ1-2,.,.,TRBV7-9,CASSSPLRDSRNGYTF,TGTGCCAGCAGCTCCCCTCTCCGCGACAGTCGAAATGGCTACACCTTC
TRBJ2-3,TRBD2,.,TRBV19,CASTPLAGKEDTQYF,TGTGCTAGTACCCCCCTAGCGGGTAAAGAAGATACGCAGTATTTT
TRBJ1-1,.,.,TRBV7-8,CASSPWIMDMNTEAFF,TGTGCCAGCAGCCCCTGGATAATGGACATGAACACTGAAGCTTTCTTT
TRBJ1-1,.,.,TRBV29-1,CSARSQGSTEAFF,TGCAGCGCCCGTTCCCAGGGGTCAACTGAAGCTTTCTTT
TRBJ1-3,TRBD1,.,TRBV7-6,CASSPTGPLSGNTIYF,TGTGCCAGCAGCCCGACAGGGCCCCTCTCTGGAAACACCATATATTTT
TRBJ1-3,TRBD1,few,TRBV24-1,CAPPVEVRGPGNTIYF,TGTGCCCCACCAGTGGAGGTAAGGGGGCCTGGAAACACCATATATTTT